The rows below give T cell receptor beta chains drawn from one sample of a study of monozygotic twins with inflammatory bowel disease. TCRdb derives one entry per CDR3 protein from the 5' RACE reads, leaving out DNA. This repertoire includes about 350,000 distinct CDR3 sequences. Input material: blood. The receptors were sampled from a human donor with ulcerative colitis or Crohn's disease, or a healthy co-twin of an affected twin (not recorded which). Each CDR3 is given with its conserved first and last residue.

CDR3aa: CASSRPGTVDHEQYF; v_gene: TRBV28; j_gene: TRBJ2-7
CDR3aa: CASSLSRDRTYNEQFF; v_gene: TRBV11-2; j_gene: TRBJ2-1
CDR3aa: CASSQEGSVQETQYF; v_gene: TRBV4-2; j_gene: TRBJ2-5
CDR3aa: CASSVGTVNTEAFF; v_gene: TRBV5-1; j_gene: TRBJ1-1
CDR3aa: CASSRRQADSPLHF; v_gene: TRBV5-6; j_gene: TRBJ1-6
CDR3aa: CASKTGTGDHTIYF; v_gene: TRBV6-1; j_gene: TRBJ1-3
CDR3aa: CASSQIRQSGANVLTF; v_gene: TRBV4-1; j_gene: TRBJ2-6
CDR3aa: CASGPQGLYEQYF; v_gene: TRBV6-6; j_gene: TRBJ2-7
CDR3aa: CASSLAFLGRVDYGYTF; v_gene: TRBV12-3/TRBV12-4; j_gene: TRBJ1-2
CDR3aa: CAVRGTGGAGEQFF; v_gene: TRBV10-3; j_gene: TRBJ2-1
CDR3aa: CASSSRGQFQETQYF; v_gene: TRBV12-3/TRBV12-4; j_gene: TRBJ2-5
CDR3aa: CASSLEAGAGTQYF; v_gene: TRBV5-1; j_gene: TRBJ2-5
CDR3aa: CASRRWNTEAFF; v_gene: TRBV6-1; j_gene: TRBJ1-1
CDR3aa: CASSKGQKNYGYTF; v_gene: TRBV7-2; j_gene: TRBJ1-2
CDR3aa: CASSLGGGGQPQHF; v_gene: TRBV5-1; j_gene: TRBJ1-5
CDR3aa: CASTDNRGFGTGELFF; v_gene: TRBV2; j_gene: TRBJ2-2
CDR3aa: CASSPPRGPGYEQYF; v_gene: TRBV28; j_gene: TRBJ2-7
CDR3aa: CSARFPGVSYEQYF; v_gene: TRBV20-1; j_gene: TRBJ2-7
CDR3aa: CSARGQANEQFF; v_gene: TRBV20-1; j_gene: TRBJ2-1
CDR3aa: CASSVAPTPYEQYF; v_gene: TRBV9; j_gene: TRBJ2-7
CDR3aa: CSASVARENYEQYF; v_gene: TRBV20-1; j_gene: TRBJ2-7
CDR3aa: CSAITLPDRTSLSGGDYGYTF; v_gene: TRBV20-1; j_gene: TRBJ1-2
CDR3aa: CASSRTSETTGELFF; v_gene: TRBV10-1; j_gene: TRBJ2-2
CDR3aa: CSVEERNLLRYEQYF; v_gene: TRBV29-1; j_gene: TRBJ2-7
CDR3aa: CASSLAGWSGLGEQYF; v_gene: TRBV7-9; j_gene: TRBJ2-7
CDR3aa: CASSVLFPGLAGAPPFTDTQYF; v_gene: TRBV5-1; j_gene: TRBJ2-3
CDR3aa: CASSLGDRAKEKLFF; v_gene: TRBV7-2; j_gene: TRBJ1-4